The T cell receptor beta chain described here comes from a study of blood T cell repertoires in COVID-19. Study context: Acute-phase and convalescent COVID-19 samples originated in the United States, Italy and Spain.

TCRdb's table, derived via immunoSEQ multiplex PCR, lists solely in-frame clones and lacks some. Of tens of thousands of clones in the sample, roughly nine tenths were seen once. The J segment lost 7 bases and the V segment lost 2 bases, leaving 7 bases of the junction unmatched. This CDR3 is built from 15 residues. CDR1 SGHAT and CDR2 FQDESV come from the germline V gene (reference sequence). This clonotype was sampled from a man aged 60 to 75 with COVID-19, enrolled during active disease. The chain combines TRBV11-1 with TRBJ2-1; 8 bases are shared with TRBD2. Material for sequencing was peripheral blood. The CDR3 DNA sequence: TGTGCCAGCAGCTTACTGGCTAGCGGGTGGAATGAGCAGTTCTTC. The encoded protein is CASSLLASGWNEQFF.